Below are 23 T cell receptor beta chains sequenced from a single sample in a study of cytomegalovirus exposure and HLA in healthy donors. PCR employed 60 Vbeta and 13 Jbeta primers. Measured with immunoSEQ multiplex PCR; TCRdb has only the in-frame clones, and not every one. The top ten hold less than 4% of the sample, which has about 120,000 clones, 9.5% seen once. The sequencing input was PBMCs. The receptors were sampled from a young man in good health and CMV-seronegative.

The chain employs TRBV20-1 and TRBJ2-7; D is unclear. The CDR3 consists of 10 residues. The V end lost 3 bases, the J end lost 5 bases, and 5 bases lay between the germline ends. Germline assignment: CDR1 DFQATT and CDR2 SNEGSKA (reference sequence). CDR3 in amino acids: CSASSNEQYF. In DNA, the CDR3 is TGCAGTGCTAGTTCAAACGAGCAGTACTTC.

This clone came up a few times. Other DNA sequences from this sample encode an identical CDR3 as well. V is TRBV5-1 and J is TRBJ2-1; TRBD2 matches at 10 bases. The length of the CDR3 is 17 residues. V lost 4 bases to trimming and J lost 0 bases; unmatched junction nucleotides: 7. Germline assignment: CDR1 SGHRS and CDR2 YFSETQ. The CDR3 coding sequence is TGCGCCAGCAGCATCCGGACTAGCGGTAGCTCCTACAATGAGCAGTTCTTC. Encoded protein: CASSIRTSGSSYNEQFF. The variable domain in full, completed from reference TRBV5-1 and TRBJ2-1, reads KAGVTQTPRYLIKTRGQQVTLSCSPISGHRSVSWYQQTPGQGLQFLFEYFSETQRNKGNFPGRFSGRQFSNSRSEMNVSTLELGDSALYLCASSIRTSGSSYNEQFFGPGTRLTVL.

The genes are TRBV27 and TRBJ1-6; D possibly corresponds to TRBD1 (5 bases). Germline CDR1 reads MNHEY; CDR2 reads SMNVEV (reference sequence). The V end was cut by 5 bases, the J end by 7 bases, with 18 bases between. The CDR3 loop spans 16 amino acids. CDR3 sequence reads: CASSQNRSTKNSPLHF. CDR3 nucleotide sequence: TGTGCCAGCAGTCAAAACAGGAGTACGAAGAATTCACCCCTCCACTTT.

The V gene is TRBV27, the J gene TRBJ2-7; D is perhaps TRBD1 (6 bases). Germline lookup yields CDR1 MNHEY and CDR2 SMNVEV (reference sequence). V gave up 4 bases and J gave up 5 bases, with 12 bases separating them. The length of the CDR3 is 13 residues. The CDR3 DNA reads as TGTGCCAGCAGTTCATCCAGGGGCCACGAGCAGTACTTC. It codes for CASSSSRGHEQYF.

This clone turned up a few times. The chain carries TRBV18 and TRBJ2-3; maybe TRBD2 (7 bases). CDR1 is KGHSH and CDR2 is LQKENI in the germline V gene. There are 17 residues in the CDR3. Trimming cost V 3 bases and J 3 bases, with 19 bases left between them. The CDR3 DNA reads TGTGCCAGCTCACCCCGCACGGGGGGCGAATGGACAGATACGCAGTATTTT. Translation: CASSPRTGGEWTDTQYF.

This chain uses TRBV18 with TRBJ2-7, with TRBD2 identical over 7 bases. Germline CDR1 is KGHSH and CDR2 is LQKENI. The CDR3 extends over 14 amino acids. V shed 1 base, J shed 7 bases, and the junction held 7 bases outside the gene matches. CDR3 bases: TGTGCCAGCTCACCACGGTCGGGAGCGGGGGAGCAGTACTTC. Encoded protein: CASSPRSGAGEQYF.

This clone was detected a few times. The J gene is TRBJ2-2, the V gene TRBV7-9; TRBD2 is a possible D gene (6 bases). The CDR3 has 17 residues. V lost 5 bases to trimming and J lost 7 bases, with 23 bases between them. Germline V gene data show CDR1 as SEHNR and CDR2 as FQNEAQ (reference sequence). CDR3 coding DNA: TGTGCCAGCAGCCCGGAGGGAGGCGGGGACTCCCTCGGGGAGCTGTTTTTT. Translated: CASSPEGGGDSLGELFF.

Details on this clone: The CDR3 carries no conserved terminal phenylalanine or tryptophan, so it likely arises from a read error. The chain carries TRBV7-6 and TRBJ2-7; TRBD1 matches 12 bases. Trimming cost V 4 bases and J 0 bases; bases outside gene matches: 1. The CDR3 contains 15 residues. The germline CDR1 and CDR2 sequences are SGHVS and FNYEAQ. The CDR3 loop reads CASSWGQGASYEQYL. The CDR3 DNA reads TGTGCCAGCAGCTGGGGACAGGGGGCCTCCTACGAGCAGTACCTC.

This clone has just a few counts. The J gene is TRBJ1-6, the V gene TRBV9, with unresolved D. Trimming shortened V by 2 bases and J by 4 bases, and 7 bases separated the two germline ends. The germline gives CDR1 SGDLS, CDR2 YYNGEE. The CDR3 contains 14 residues. This chain's CDR3 is CASSVDLYNSPLHF. As DNA, the CDR3 is TGTGCCAGCAGCGTTGACTTATATAATTCACCCCTCCACTTT.

A few counts support this clone. This chain links TRBV11-2 with TRBJ1-1, with D perhaps TRBD1 (5 bases). The length of the CDR3 is 14 residues. Between the trimmed V and J ends, which lost 1 base and 5 bases, there was a span of 11 bases. Germline V gives CDR1 SGHAT, CDR2 FQNNGV. The CDR3 nucleotides read TGTGCCAGCAGCTTAGTCCGGAGGGGAACTGAAGCTTTCTTT. Its protein is CASSLVRRGTEAFF.

This clone was detected only a few times. CDR3 sequence reads: CASSREASYEQYF. The CDR3 DNA is TGTGCCAGCAGTCGGGAGGCCTCCTACGAGCAGTACTTC. V gene TRBV7-2 combines with J gene TRBJ2-7, with TRBD2 identical over 7 bases. This CDR3 contains 13 residues. With V trimmed by 6 bases and J by 0 bases, 2 bases remained unmatched. Looked up from germline, CDR1 is SGHTA and CDR2 is FQGNSA.

This clone has more than one count but fewer than ten. The CDR3 spells CASSQLMTSGGADTQYF. CDR3 nucleotide sequence: TGCGCCAGCAGCCAACTGATGACTAGCGGGGGGGCCGATACGCAGTATTTT. The gene calls are TRBV4-3 and TRBJ2-3; 14 bases agree with TRBD2. CDR3 size: 17 residues. With V trimmed by 2 bases and J by 6 bases, 7 bases remained unmatched. Germline V CDR1 and CDR2: LGHNA, YSLEER.

A few counts support this clone. This chain links TRBV18 with TRBJ2-1; maybe TRBD2 (6 bases). Germline V gene lookup returns CDR1 KGHSH and CDR2 LQKENI. The CDR3 consists of 12 residues. V dropped 5 bases and J dropped 5 bases, with 7 bases sitting between them. CDR3 nucleotides: TGTGCCAGCTCAGCGGGGAACAATGAGCAGTTCTTC. It translates to CASSAGNNEQFF.

This clone turned up a few times. The chain employs TRBV6-1 and TRBJ1-1; 10 bases map to TRBD1. V shed 6 bases and J 3 bases; nucleotides not matched to a gene: 7. This CDR3 comprises 15 residues. Germline values: CDR1 MNHNS, CDR2 SASEGT. The CDR3 sequence is CASRRQGADDTEAFF. The CDR3 nucleotides are TGTGCCAGCAGGCGACAGGGGGCTGATGACACTGAAGCTTTCTTT.

V is TRBV7-2 and J is TRBJ2-5, with 7 bases fitting TRBD1. CDR1 is SGHTA, CDR2 FQGNSA, per germline. This CDR3 region has 14 residues. Trimming cost V 0 bases and J 5 bases; bases outside gene matches: 3. CDR3 region: CASSLAGGKETQYF. CDR3 coding DNA: TGTGCCAGCAGCTTAGCAGGGGGCAAGGAGACCCAGTACTTC. Together with reference TRBV7-2 and TRBJ2-5, the CDR3 gives the full variable domain: GAGVSQSPSNKVTEKGKDVELRCDPISGHTALYWYRQSLGQGLEFLIYFQGNSAPDKSGLPSDRFSAERTGGSVSTLTIQRTQQEDSAVYLCASSLAGGKETQYFGPGTRLLVL.

This clone was recorded a few times. The chain carries TRBV6-5 and TRBJ1-2; D gene unclear. The V end lost 7 bases, the J end lost 6 bases, and 18 bases lay between the germline ends. The CDR3 contains 14 residues. Germline CDR1 is MNHEY and CDR2 is SVGAGI. The CDR3 sequence: CASKVTFRGNGYTF. The DNA of the CDR3 is TGTGCCAGCAAGGTTACCTTCCGAGGAAATGGCTACACCTTC.

V is TRBV5-1 and J is TRBJ2-2, with D possibly matching TRBD1 (6 bases). The V gene's germline CDR1 is SGHRS and CDR2 YFSETQ. The V gene lost 4 bases and the J gene lost 1 base, with 14 bases spanning the gap. The CDR3 is 16 residues long. The CDR3 region is CASSAEPGQNTGELFF. In DNA form, the CDR3 reads TGCGCCAGCAGCGCAGAACCGGGACAGAACACCGGGGAGCTGTTTTTT.

V is TRBV4-1 and J is TRBJ2-7; 9 nucleotides agree with TRBD2. This CDR3 spans 18 amino acids. Germline lookup yields CDR1 MGHRA and CDR2 YSYEKL. Germline trimming cut 4 bases from V and 2 bases from J; bases unmatched to any gene: 15. The CDR3 loop reads CASSPFLSGSGAAYEQYF. The CDR3, as DNA: TGCGCCAGCAGCCCCTTCCTTAGCGGGAGCGGCGCTGCCTACGAGCAGTACTTC.

This clone was picked up a small number of times. The CDR3 here is CASSLELAVGEQYF. Here the CDR3 DNA reads TGTGCCAGCAGCTTAGAACTAGCGGTAGGCGAGCAGTACTTC. The chain recombines TRBV11-2 with TRBJ2-7, with 8 nucleotides matching TRBD2. Germline-derived CDR1 and CDR2 are SGHAT and FQNNGV. The CDR3 has 14 residues. V dropped 0 bases and J dropped 6; count of bases not matched to a gene: 4.

Only a few counts were recorded for this clone. This chain joins TRBV5-5 and TRBJ1-2, with TRBD1 matching 12 bases. CDR1 and CDR2 (germline): SGHKS, YYEKEE (reference sequence). The CDR3 consists of 13 residues. Germline trimming cut 4 bases from V and 14 bases from J; bases unmatched to any gene: 9. CDR3 coding DNA: TGTGCCAGCAGCAGGGAGGGACAGGGGGCTGAGACCTTC. It encodes CASSREGQGAETF.

This clone was found a few times. This rearrangement joins TRBV5-4 to TRBJ2-5; 13 positions agree with TRBD2. The CDR3 length is 14 residues. Per the germline V gene, CDR1 is SGHNT and CDR2 is YYREEE (reference sequence). The V and J ends lost 4 bases and 5 bases, in that order; junction bases with no gene match: 2. CDR3 region: CASSPTSGGETQYF. The CDR3 coding sequence is TGTGCCAGCAGCCCGACTAGCGGGGGGGAGACCCAGTACTTC.

This clone was observed a handful of times. The V and J genes are TRBV9 and TRBJ2-3; the D gene is possibly TRBD2 (6 bases). Per germline, CDR1 SGDLS and CDR2 YYNGEE. Between the trimmed V and J ends, which lost 0 bases and 3 bases, there was a span of 14 bases. This CDR3 contains 16 residues. CDR3 protein: CASSVVAGGVTDTQYF. CDR3 coding DNA: TGTGCCAGCAGCGTAGTCGCCGGGGGTGTTACAGATACGCAGTATTTT.

V gene TRBV2 combines with J gene TRBJ2-3; TRBD1 matches at 7 bases. The CDR3 spans 15 residues. Unmatched junction bases numbered 5, after V lost 5 bases and J lost 0 bases. The germline V gene encodes CDR1 SNHLY and CDR2 FYNNEI. The CDR3 loop is CASSPRTGSTDTQYF. Written as DNA, the CDR3 is TGTGCCAGCAGTCCACGGACAGGTAGCACAGATACGCAGTATTTT.